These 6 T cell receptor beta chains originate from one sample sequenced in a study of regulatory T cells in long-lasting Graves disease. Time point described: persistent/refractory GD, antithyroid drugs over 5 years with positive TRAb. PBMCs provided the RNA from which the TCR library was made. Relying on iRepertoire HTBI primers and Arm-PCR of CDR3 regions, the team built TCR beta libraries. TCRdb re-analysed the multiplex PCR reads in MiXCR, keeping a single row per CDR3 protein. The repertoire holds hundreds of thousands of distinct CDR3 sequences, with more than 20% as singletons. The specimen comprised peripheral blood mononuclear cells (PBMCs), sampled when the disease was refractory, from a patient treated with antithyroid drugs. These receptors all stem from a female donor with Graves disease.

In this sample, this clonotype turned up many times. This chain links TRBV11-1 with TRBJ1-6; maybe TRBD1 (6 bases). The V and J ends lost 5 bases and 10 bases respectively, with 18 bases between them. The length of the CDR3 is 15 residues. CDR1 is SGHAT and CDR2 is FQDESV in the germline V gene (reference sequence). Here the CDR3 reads CASSPTGDEQSPLHF. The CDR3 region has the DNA TGTGCCAGCAGCCCGACAGGAGATGAGCAATCACCCCTCCACTTT. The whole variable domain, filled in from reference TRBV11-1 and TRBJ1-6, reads EAEVAQSPRYKITEKSQAVAFWCDPISGHATLYWYRQILGQGPELLVQFQDESVVDDSQLPKDRFSAERLKGVDSTLKIQPAELGDSAMYLCASSPTGDEQSPLHFGNGTRLTVT.

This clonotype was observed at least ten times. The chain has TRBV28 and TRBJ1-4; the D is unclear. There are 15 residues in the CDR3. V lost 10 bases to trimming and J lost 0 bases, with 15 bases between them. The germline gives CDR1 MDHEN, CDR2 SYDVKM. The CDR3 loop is CATSSGSATNEKLFF. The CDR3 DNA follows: TGTGCCACCTCGAGTGGTTCGGCAACTAATGAAAAACTGTTTTTT. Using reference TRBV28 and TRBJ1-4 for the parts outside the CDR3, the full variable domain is DVKVTQSSRYLVKRTGEKVFLECVQDMDHENMFWYRQDPGLGLRLIYFSYDVKMKEKGDIPEGYSVSREKKERFSLILESASTNQTSMYLCATSSGSATNEKLFFGSGTQLSVL.

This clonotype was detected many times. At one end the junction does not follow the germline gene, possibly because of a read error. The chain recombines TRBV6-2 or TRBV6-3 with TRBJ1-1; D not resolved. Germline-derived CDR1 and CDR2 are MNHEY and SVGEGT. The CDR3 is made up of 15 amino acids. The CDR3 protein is CASSYHPPENTEASF. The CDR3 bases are TGTGCCAGCAGTTACCACCCGCCGGAGAACACTGAAGCTTCCTTT.

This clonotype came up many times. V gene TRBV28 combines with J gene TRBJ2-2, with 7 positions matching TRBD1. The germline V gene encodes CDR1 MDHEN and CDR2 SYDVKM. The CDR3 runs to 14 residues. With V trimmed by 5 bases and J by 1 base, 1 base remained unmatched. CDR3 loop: CASSGQENTGELFF. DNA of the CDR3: TGTGCCAGCAGTGGACAGGAGAACACCGGGGAGCTGTTTTTT.

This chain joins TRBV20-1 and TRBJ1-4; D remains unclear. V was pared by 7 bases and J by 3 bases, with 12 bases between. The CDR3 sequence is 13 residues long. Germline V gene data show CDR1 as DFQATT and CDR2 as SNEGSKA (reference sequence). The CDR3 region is CSVQRASNEKLFF. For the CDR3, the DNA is TGCAGTGTCCAAAGGGCGTCTAATGAAAAACTGTTTTTT.

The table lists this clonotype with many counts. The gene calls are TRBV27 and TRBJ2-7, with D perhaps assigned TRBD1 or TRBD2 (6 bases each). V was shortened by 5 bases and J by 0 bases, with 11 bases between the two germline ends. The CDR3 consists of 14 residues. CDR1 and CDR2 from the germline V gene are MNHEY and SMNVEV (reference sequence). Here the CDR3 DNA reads TGTGCCAGCAGTGCCAGGGGAGGCTCCTACGAGCAGTACTTC. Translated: CASSARGGSYEQYF.